The 31 T cell receptor beta chains below come from one sample, sequenced in a study of T cells in tumors after PD-1 blockade. The assay was immunoSEQ multiplex PCR, and TCRdb's table has in-frame clones only and misses some. Among some 13,000 clones listed, roughly two thirds were seen once. The material sequenced was tumor tissue, taken after anti-PD-1 treatment. The source is a human donor with cutaneous squamous cell carcinoma.

This chain's CDR3 is CASSLELGNQETQYF. CDR3 nucleotide sequence: TGTGCCAGCAGCCTAGAGTTAGGGAACCAAGAGACCCAGTACTTC. The rearrangement joins TRBV28 to TRBJ2-5, with D unclear. This CDR3 spans 15 amino acids. V lost 6 bases to trimming and J lost 0 bases, with 14 bases between them. Germline V gene lookup returns CDR1 MDHEN and CDR2 SYDVKM.

CDR3 bases: TGCGCCAGCAGCTTCTTACCCTCTGGGGCCAACGTCCTGACTTTC. Translation gives CASSFLPSGANVLTF. This chain links TRBV5-1 with TRBJ2-6; D is unclear. This CDR3 comprises 15 residues. Trimming left V 2 bases short and J 0 bases short, with 6 bases between. Germline V gives CDR1 SGHRS, CDR2 YFSETQ.

This sequence joins TRBV7-9 and TRBJ1-4; D uncertain. Germline CDR1 is SEHNR and CDR2 is FQNEAQ (reference sequence). The germline V and J ends were trimmed by 3 bases and 4 bases, with 9 bases remaining between them. CDR3 size: 14 residues. The CDR3 region has the DNA TGTGCCAGCAGCTTCGGCGAGGGTAATGAAAAACTGTTTTTT. It encodes CASSFGEGNEKLFF.

Turning to this clone: At one boundary the junction diverges from the germline segment, which might be a read error. CDR3 in DNA: TGTGCCAGCAACTTGGCAACTACGGGCACAGATACGCAGTATTTT. Translated: CASNLATTGTDTQYF. The rearrangement joins TRBV5-5 to TRBJ2-3; unclear D gene. CDR3 length: 15 residues. Germline V gene sequence: CDR1 SGHKS, CDR2 YYEKEE (reference sequence).

V gene TRBV7-9 combines with J gene TRBJ2-1; D is unresolved. Germline CDR1 is SEHNR and CDR2 is FQNEAQ (reference sequence). This CDR3 spans 12 amino acids. V lost 1 base and J 8 bases, leaving 6 bases between the germline ends. This CDR3 reads CASSLVDDEQFF. The DNA for the CDR3 is TGTGCCAGCAGCTTAGTAGACGATGAGCAGTTCTTC.

The rearrangement joins TRBV28 to TRBJ2-1; 12 nucleotides align to TRBD2. The CDR3 extends over 17 amino acids. J gave up 3 bases and V 5 bases, and 8 bases lay outside the gene matches. Germline CDR1 is MDHEN and CDR2 is SYDVKM. The DNA for the CDR3 is TGTGCCAGCAGTCCTATGCCTAGCGGGAGGGTCTACAATGAGCAGTTCTTC. This codes for CASSPMPSGRVYNEQFF.

The chain recombines TRBV5-4 with TRBJ2-5; D unresolved. The germline V gene has CDR1 SGHNT and CDR2 YYREEE (reference sequence). CDR3 length: 11 residues. V was cut by 1 base and J by 9 bases, with 7 bases left in between. The DNA for the CDR3 is TGTGCCAGCAGCTTGATGGATTCCCAGTACTTC. Protein sequence: CASSLMDSQYF.

The rearrangement uses TRBV29-1 and TRBJ2-7; D is ambiguous. Germline CDR1 is SQVTM and CDR2 is ANQGSEA. This CDR3 has 16 residues. V was pared by 7 bases and J by 5 bases, with 27 bases between. The CDR3 DNA sequence: TGCAGCGCCAAAGTTAATAGGCCACCCCCCGCTGACGAGCAGTACTTC. It translates to CSAKVNRPPPADEQYF.

This chain uses TRBV18 with TRBJ2-5; TRBD2 agrees at 8 bases. The CDR3 runs 16 residues. Trimming cost V 1 base and J 1 base; bases outside gene matches: 5. Germline CDR1 reads KGHSH; CDR2 reads LQKENI. The CDR3 DNA follows: TGTGCCAGCTCACCACGCGCGGGGGGCCTCCAAGAGACCCAGTACTTC. This gives the protein CASSPRAGGLQETQYF.

This chain joins TRBV5-1 and TRBJ1-2; no clear D gene. With 7 bases removed from V and 5 bases from J, the gap between germline ends came to 12 bases. There are 12 residues in the CDR3. Germline V CDR1 and CDR2: SGHRS, YFSETQ. In DNA, the CDR3 is TGCGCCAGCGGAGAGGGAAGGTATGGCTACACCTTC. Translation: CASGEGRYGYTF.

V is TRBV9 and J is TRBJ2-1; TRBD2 matches at 7 bases. Per germline, CDR1 SGDLS and CDR2 YYNGEE. J gave up 3 bases and V 0 bases, and 6 bases lay outside the gene matches. The CDR3 is 16 amino acids. In DNA form, the CDR3 reads TGTGCCAGCAGCGTAGCTCCACTAGCGATCTACAATGAGCAGTTCTTC. This encodes CASSVAPLAIYNEQFF.

About this clone: The identical CDR3 is also encoded by other nucleotide sequences in the sample. J is TRBJ2-1 and V is TRBV6-5, with D uncertain. This CDR3 has 14 amino acids. V lost 5 bases, J lost 4 bases, and 12 bases lay in between. CDR1 MNHEY and CDR2 SVGAGI come from the germline V gene. CDR3 loop: CASSRLLSYNEQFF. The CDR3 DNA follows: TGTGCCAGCAGTCGACTCCTCTCTTACAATGAGCAGTTCTTC.

With regard to this clone: At one end the junction does not follow the germline gene, possibly because of a read error. Within the sample, other DNA sequences also encode this same CDR3. V usage is TRBV7-9 and J usage is TRBJ1-2, with 7 bases matching TRBD1. The CDR3 is 16 amino acids. CDR1 is SEHNR, CDR2 FQNEAQ, per germline (reference sequence). The CDR3 DNA follows: TGTGCTAGCAGCTTAGTCCCCAGGGGGAGTAACTATGGCTACACCTTC. Protein: CASSLVPRGSNYGYTF.

This chain uses TRBV19 with TRBJ2-5; TRBD2 aligns across 7 bases. The CDR3 has 14 residues. Germline-derived CDR1 and CDR2 are LNHDA and SQIVND (reference sequence). V gave up 6 bases and J gave up 5 bases; unmatched junction bases: 9. CDR3 in amino acids: CASSSFRDYETQYF. CDR3 bases: TGTGCCAGTAGCTCATTCCGGGACTATGAGACCCAGTACTTC. The variable domain in full, with the rest retrieved from reference TRBV19 and TRBJ2-5, is DGGITQSPKYLFRKEGQNVTLSCEQNLNHDAMYWYRQDPGQGLRLIYYSQIVNDFQKGDIAEGYSVSREKKESFPLTVTSAQKNPTAFYLCASSSFRDYETQYFGPGTRLLVL.

The chain has TRBV27 and TRBJ2-7, with TRBD2 identical over 9 bases. The CDR3 loop spans 13 amino acids. J lost 3 bases, V lost 6 bases, and 3 bases had no gene match. Germline V gene lookup returns CDR1 MNHEY and CDR2 SMNVEV (reference sequence). CDR3 DNA: TGTGCCAGCAGCCTAGCGGGGAGCTACGAGCAGTACTTC. Translating gives CASSLAGSYEQYF.

This clone was counted a few times. The V gene is TRBV30, the J gene TRBJ1-5; the D is unclear. V was cut by 3 bases and J by 0 bases, with 18 bases left in between. This CDR3 spans 17 amino acids. Germline V CDR1 and CDR2: GTSNPN, SVGIG (reference sequence). The CDR3 reads CAWSRDSFSYSNQPQHF. DNA of the CDR3: TGTGCCTGGAGCCGAGACTCCTTCAGCTATAGCAATCAGCCCCAGCATTTT.

This chain uses TRBV7-8 with TRBJ1-5; D not resolved. Trimming left V 5 bases short and J 2 bases short, with 7 bases between. CDR3 length equals 13 residues. Per germline, CDR1 SGHVS and CDR2 FQNEAQ. CDR3 protein: CASSRGGNQPQHF. DNA of the CDR3: TGTGCCAGCAGCCGTGGAGGCAATCAGCCCCAGCATTTT.

The CDR3 nucleotides read TGCGCCAGCAGCTTGGCGACAGGGTTCAACACCGGGGAGCTGTTTTTT. It encodes CASSLATGFNTGELFF. J is TRBJ2-2 and V is TRBV5-1; TRBD1 matches 7 bases. This CDR3 has 16 residues. The germline V gene encodes CDR1 SGHRS and CDR2 YFSETQ. Trimming removed 0 bases from V and 2 bases from J; junction bases left unmatched: 4.

This clone was observed a few times. The chain combines TRBV6-5 with TRBJ2-5; 9 bases line up with TRBD2. The CDR3 totals 15 residues. Germline values: CDR1 MNHEY, CDR2 SVGAGI. Unmatched junction bases numbered 9, after V lost 6 bases and J lost 4 bases. CDR3 coding DNA: TGTGCCAGCAGGCTAGCGGGGACTCGAGGAGAGACCCAGTACTTC. Its translation is CASRLAGTRGETQYF.

V is TRBV4-1 and J is TRBJ2-1, with unresolved D. Germline assignment: CDR1 MGHRA and CDR2 YSYEKL. V was trimmed by 1 base and J by 5 bases, leaving 9 bases between them. CDR3 length equals 14 residues. CDR3 in DNA: TGCGCCAGCAGCCAAGGAATGGAGAACAATGAGCAGTTCTTC. Its translation is CASSQGMENNEQFF.

This rearrangement joins TRBV5-1 to TRBJ2-7; no firm D call. The germline V gene has CDR1 SGHRS and CDR2 YFSETQ. The CDR3 is 15 residues long. V lost 1 base, J lost 0 bases, and 11 bases lay in between. In nucleotides, the CDR3 is TGCGCCAGCAGCTTGTCCAGGACGATCTCCTACGAGCAGTACTTC. It translates to CASSLSRTISYEQYF.

J is TRBJ1-3 and V is TRBV11-3; no reliable D call. The CDR3 is 12 residues long. Germline values: CDR1 SGHNT, CDR2 YENEEA. V was cut by 8 bases and J by 1 base, with 6 bases left in between. CDR3: CASHDSGNTIYF. The CDR3 nucleotides are TGTGCCAGCCACGATTCTGGAAACACCATATATTTT.

V and J are TRBV20-1 and TRBJ2-1; D is uncertain. This CDR3 spans 12 amino acids. V lost 3 bases and J lost 6, with 9 bases in between. The germline gives CDR1 DFQATT, CDR2 SNEGSKA (reference sequence). The CDR3, as DNA: TGCAGTGCTAGTTCCCCGAGCAATGAGCAGTTCTTC. It is translated as CSASSPSNEQFF.

The sample holds a few counts of this clone. This sequence joins TRBV5-1 and TRBJ2-3, with no clear D. The CDR3 is made up of 16 amino acids. CDR1 and CDR2 (germline): SGHRS, YFSETQ. V was pared by 4 bases and J by 0 bases, with 15 bases between. The CDR3 loop reads CASSHRVGTSTDTQYF. The CDR3 region has the DNA TGCGCCAGCAGCCATCGGGTGGGAACTAGCACAGATACGCAGTATTTT.

The chain couples TRBV6-5 to TRBJ2-5; D unclear. The length of the CDR3 is 12 residues. The germline gives CDR1 MNHEY, CDR2 SVGAGI. With 6 bases removed from V and 0 bases from J, the gap between germline ends came to 5 bases. CDR3 sequence (DNA): TGTGCCAGCAGCCGGTACCAAGAGACCCAGTACTTC. Its translation is CASSRYQETQYF.

This clone has only a few counts. The V call is TRBV2, the J call TRBJ2-1; TRBD2 matches 13 bases. CDR1 and CDR2 from the germline V gene are SNHLY and FYNNEI. V lost 10 bases and J lost 9; bases outside the gene matches: 9. This CDR3 contains 14 residues. The CDR3 spells CATLGLAGAVEQFF. CDR3 DNA: TGTGCCACCTTAGGACTAGCGGGAGCGGTTGAGCAGTTCTTC.

This clone was seen a handful of times. The rearrangement joins TRBV13 to TRBJ1-4, with 12 positions matching TRBD1. V shed 6 bases and J 2 bases; nucleotides not matched to a gene: 7. The CDR3 is 17 amino acids. Germline assignment: CDR1 PRHDT and CDR2 FYEKMQ (reference sequence). The CDR3 spells CASRAGTGGRTNEKLFF. Written as DNA, the CDR3 is TGTGCCAGCAGAGCCGGGACAGGGGGCAGGACTAATGAAAAACTGTTTTTT. The variable domain in full, completed from reference TRBV13 and TRBJ1-4, reads AAGVIQSPRHLIKEKRETATLKCYPIPRHDTVYWYQQGPGQDPQFLISFYEKMQSDKGSIPDRFSAQQFSDYHSELNMSSLELGDSALYFCASRAGTGGRTNEKLFFGSGTQLSVL.

The CDR3 sequence is CASSSPRALKQFF. CDR3 DNA sequence: TGTGCCAGCAGCTCGCCGAGGGCCTTGAAGCAGTTCTTC. The rearrangement links TRBV7-6 to TRBJ2-1, with D possibly TRBD2 on 5 matching bases. From germline, CDR1 is SGHVS and CDR2 FNYEAQ. V was cut by 4 bases and J by 11 bases, with 15 bases left in between. CDR3 size: 13 residues.

The CDR3 reads CAWSGQGSRTDTQYF. CDR3 DNA: TGTGCCTGGAGTGGGCAGGGTTCCCGCACAGATACGCAGTATTTT. The chain joins TRBV30 to TRBJ2-3; D is possibly TRBD1 (5 bases). Germline loops: CDR1 GTSNPN, CDR2 SVGIG (reference sequence). Trimming cost V 1 base and J 1 base, with 12 bases left between them. The CDR3 contains 15 residues.

J is TRBJ1-2 and V is TRBV2; unclear D gene. V lost 7 bases and J lost 6, with 24 bases in between. The CDR3 is 16 residues long. Looked up from germline, CDR1 is SNHLY and CDR2 is FYNNEI. CDR3 protein: CASIFLPRPNLHGYTF. CDR3 coding DNA: TGTGCCAGCATTTTTTTGCCCCGTCCAAACCTCCATGGCTACACCTTC.

J is TRBJ2-5 and V is TRBV5-6; no clear D gene. The CDR3 contains 13 residues. Germline-derived CDR1 and CDR2 are SGHDT and YYEEEE. Deletions cut 0 bases from V and 5 bases from J, with 8 bases between. CDR3 sequence: CASSLGVGETQYF. CDR3 in DNA: TGTGCCAGCAGCTTGGGGGTAGGGGAGACCCAGTACTTC. Using reference TRBV5-6 and TRBJ2-5 for the parts outside the CDR3, the full variable domain is DAGVTQSPTHLIKTRGQQVTLRCSPKSGHDTVSWYQQALGQGPQFIFQYYEEEERQRGNFPDRFSGHQFPNYSSELNVNALLLGDSALYLCASSLGVGETQYFGPGTRLLVL.